These 16 T cell receptor beta chains were all obtained from the same sample, sequenced in a study of siplizumab effects on memory and regulatory T cells. Clones were read by immunoSEQ multiplex PCR, and TCRdb kept only the in-frame ones, dropping some. The sample lists roughly 120,000 clones, roughly 92% occurring once. Sequences were obtained from CD4+ T cells sorted from blood. The receptors here all came from a human donor in good health.

The V and J genes are TRBV29-1 and TRBJ1-2; weak D call: TRBD1 (6 bases). The CDR3 has 15 amino acids. V was clipped by 8 bases and J by 2 bases, with 21 bases between them. Germline values: CDR1 SQVTM, CDR2 ANQGSEA. CDR3 DNA sequence: TGCAGCTCCGGGGACATTCCCCAGGTCAACTATGGCTACACCTTC. Translated: CSSGDIPQVNYGYTF.

Remarks on this clone: Other DNA sequences in the sample encode the same CDR3. The chain uses TRBV7-9 and TRBJ2-7; D might be TRBD1 or TRBD2, each matching 5 bases. Germline V gene sequence: CDR1 SEHNR, CDR2 FQNEAQ (reference sequence). The CDR3 is 15 amino acids. V lost 3 bases and J lost 0, with 12 bases in between. The CDR3 reads CASSLVSGRSYEQYF. The CDR3 DNA is TGTGCCAGCAGCTTGGTCTCGGGGCGCTCCTACGAGCAGTACTTC.

The rearrangement uses TRBV5-4 and TRBJ1-2, with D possibly matching TRBD1 (5 bases). The germline V gene has CDR1 SGHNT and CDR2 YYREEE (reference sequence). The CDR3 is made up of 16 amino acids. V lost 3 bases to trimming and J lost 2 bases, with 17 bases between them. The CDR3 nucleotides read TGTGCCAGCAGCTCCGGGGCGCGAGAGTCCAACTATGGCTACACCTTC. Translated, it gives CASSSGARESNYGYTF.

The genes are TRBV5-1 and TRBJ2-6; D is possibly TRBD1 (5 bases). Trimming shortened V by 7 bases and J by 0 bases, and 5 bases separated the two germline ends. Looked up from germline, CDR1 is SGHRS and CDR2 is YFSETQ. The CDR3 length is 13 residues. The CDR3 spells CASDSSGANVLTF. DNA of the CDR3: TGCGCCAGCGACAGCTCTGGGGCCAACGTCCTGACTTTC.

In nucleotides, the CDR3 is TGCGCCAGCAGCCTTAGTACTAGCGGCACCTACGAGCAGTACTTC. As protein: CASSLSTSGTYEQYF. The chain uses TRBV5-1 and TRBJ2-7, with TRBD2 matching 8 bases. The germline V gene encodes CDR1 SGHRS and CDR2 YFSETQ. J lost 2 bases, V lost 4 bases, and 8 bases had no gene match. The CDR3 has 15 amino acids.

The chain joins TRBV11-2 to TRBJ2-7, with 9 bases matching TRBD2. CDR3 size: 15 residues. Per germline, CDR1 SGHAT and CDR2 FQNNGV. After removal of 5 bases from V and 4 bases from J, the junction contained 9 bases not matched to a gene. CDR3 in DNA: TGTGCCAGCAGCGGAGGCGGGGGGGCGAGGTACGAGCAGTACTTC. Amino acids: CASSGGGGARYEQYF.

The chain uses TRBV18 and TRBJ1-3; 7 bases match TRBD1. Germline V gene data show CDR1 as KGHSH and CDR2 as LQKENI. This CDR3 comprises 13 residues. Trimming took 8 bases from V and 3 from J; bases not matched to a gene: 4. CDR3: CASQGTDGNTIYF. CDR3 nucleotides: TGTGCCAGCCAAGGGACAGATGGAAACACCATATATTTT.

The CDR3 protein is CASSLAGADTQYF. The CDR3 DNA sequence: TGTGCCAGCAGCTTAGCAGGGGCGGATACGCAGTATTTT. This sequence joins TRBV7-3 and TRBJ2-3; D is perhaps TRBD1 (6 bases). In germline, CDR1 is SGHTA, CDR2 FQGTGA. Trimming cost V 2 bases and J 6 bases, with 9 bases left between them. The CDR3 is 13 residues long.

The V gene is TRBV11-1, the J gene TRBJ2-6; tentative D call: TRBD1 (6 bases). The CDR3 consists of 16 residues. Trimming cost V 1 base and J 2 bases, with 9 bases left between them. The germline CDR1 and CDR2 sequences are SGHAT and FQDESV (reference sequence). DNA of the CDR3: TGTGCCAGCAGCTTAGTACCAGGGGCTGGGGCCAACGTCCTGACTTTC. It yields the protein CASSLVPGAGANVLTF.

This rearrangement joins TRBV12-5 to TRBJ2-6; possibly TRBD1 for D (7 bases). The CDR3 loop spans 17 amino acids. CDR1 and CDR2 (germline): LGHNT, FRNRAP. V lost 6 bases and J 0 bases, leaving 15 bases between the germline ends. The CDR3 is CASGTPGGISGANVLTF. The CDR3 nucleotides read TGTGCTAGTGGCACCCCAGGGGGGATCTCTGGGGCCAACGTCCTGACTTTC. Supplemented by reference TRBV12-5 and TRBJ2-6, the full variable domain reads DARVTQTPRHKVTEMGQEVTMRCQPILGHNTVFWYRQTMMQGLELLAYFRNRAPLDDSGMPKDRFSAEMPDATLATLKIQPSEPRDSAVYFCASGTPGGISGANVLTFGAGSRLTVL.

This chain connects TRBV5-1 to TRBJ2-3, with D possibly TRBD2 on 5 matching bases. Per the germline V gene, CDR1 is SGHRS and CDR2 is YFSETQ. The CDR3 sequence is 15 residues long. Between the trimmed V and J ends, which lost 0 bases and 5 bases, there was a span of 13 bases. CDR3 nucleotide sequence: TGCGCCAGCAGCTTGGTGTCCGGGGTGGGAGATACGCAGTATTTT. Translating gives CASSLVSGVGDTQYF.

This clone is a singleton in its sample. This specimen includes other DNA sequences encoding the same CDR3. The J gene is TRBJ2-2, the V gene TRBV11-2; D is uncertain. Germline V lookup: CDR1 SGHAT, CDR2 FQNNGV. This CDR3 spans 13 amino acids. The V gene lost 5 bases and the J gene lost 2 bases, with 6 bases spanning the gap. CDR3 amino acids: CASSPTNTGELFF. CDR3 nucleotides: TGTGCCAGCAGCCCCACCAACACCGGGGAGCTGTTTTTT.

This clone was seen only once. V gene TRBV29-1 combines with J gene TRBJ2-3; no firm D call. The V end lost 4 bases, the J end lost 2 bases, and 16 bases lay between the germline ends. The germline V gene has CDR1 SQVTM and CDR2 ANQGSEA. The CDR3 sequence is 15 residues long. The CDR3 loop is CSVVIVAGNTDTQYF. For the CDR3, the DNA is TGCAGCGTTGTTATTGTGGCAGGAAACACAGATACGCAGTATTTT.

This clone was counted a few times. CDR3 sequence reads: CSVDQGGGGDEQFF. DNA of the CDR3: TGCAGCGTTGATCAAGGGGGAGGTGGGGATGAGCAGTTCTTC. The rearrangement joins TRBV29-1 to TRBJ2-1; tentatively, D is TRBD1 or TRBD2 (6 bases each). The CDR3 contains 14 residues. Germline lookup yields CDR1 SQVTM and CDR2 ANQGSEA. Trimming cost V 3 bases and J 8 bases, with 17 bases left between them.

This chain connects TRBV7-2 to TRBJ1-2, with 12 bases fitting TRBD1. CDR3 length equals 15 residues. The junction had 6 bases not matched to a gene; V was cut back by 4 bases and J by 6 bases. Germline CDR1 is SGHTA and CDR2 is FQGNSA. The CDR3 loop is CASSYRDRGQDGYTF. Written as DNA, the CDR3 is TGTGCCAGCAGCTACCGGGACAGGGGGCAGGATGGCTACACCTTC.

J is TRBJ1-1 and V is TRBV5-6, with a possible D match to TRBD1 (6 bases). Germline V gene lookup returns CDR1 SGHDT and CDR2 YYEEEE. The length of the CDR3 is 15 residues. The germline V and J ends were trimmed by 2 bases and 0 bases, with 11 bases remaining between them. This CDR3 reads CASSFGRGLNTEAFF. CDR3 bases: TGTGCCAGCAGCTTCGGCAGGGGACTGAACACTGAAGCTTTCTTT.